The rows below give T cell receptor beta chains drawn from one sample of a study of PD-L1 blockade in urothelial cancer. TCRdb keeps only in-frame clones here, not all; method: immunoSEQ multiplex PCR. The top ten hold 14% to 15% of the sample, which has 72,000 or so clones, 70% to 90% seen once. The input for sequencing was PBMCs, taken around atezolizumab (anti-PD-L1) treatment. All receptors derive from a man aged 55-75 years with urothelial cancer. CDR3s leave out the opening cysteine and the closing phenylalanine or tryptophan.

v_gene	j_gene	CDR3aa
TRBV5-1	TRBJ2-3	ASSLGRGTDTQY
TRBV27	TRBJ1-6	ASSFDGTGALH
TRBV15	TRBJ2-5	ATSRDWQQETQY
TRBV4-3	TRBJ2-7	ASSQVGGQGASYEQY
TRBV30	TRBJ2-5	AWSDLWTSGAQETQY
TRBV19	TRBJ2-1	ATSLTSGGVYEQF
TRBV4-1	TRBJ1-2	ASSPSSGQGDYGYT
TRBV29-1	TRBJ2-3	SVHDRGGDTQY
TRBV7-2	TRBJ1-3	ASSLQRASGNTIY
TRBV19	TRBJ2-1	ASSIGASEQF
TRBV5-1	TRBJ2-5	ASSGGGPQETQY
TRBV30	TRBJ1-1	AWSVLMPGGNTEAF
TRBV7-9	TRBJ2-3	ASSSLRGGGTDTQY
TRBV18	TRBJ2-1	ASSPPEGYNEQF
TRBV7-9	TRBJ2-2	ASTSGWTGNTGELF
TRBV18	TRBJ1-1	ASSPSGNTEAF
TRBV9	TRBJ2-5	ASSFRVGNQETQY